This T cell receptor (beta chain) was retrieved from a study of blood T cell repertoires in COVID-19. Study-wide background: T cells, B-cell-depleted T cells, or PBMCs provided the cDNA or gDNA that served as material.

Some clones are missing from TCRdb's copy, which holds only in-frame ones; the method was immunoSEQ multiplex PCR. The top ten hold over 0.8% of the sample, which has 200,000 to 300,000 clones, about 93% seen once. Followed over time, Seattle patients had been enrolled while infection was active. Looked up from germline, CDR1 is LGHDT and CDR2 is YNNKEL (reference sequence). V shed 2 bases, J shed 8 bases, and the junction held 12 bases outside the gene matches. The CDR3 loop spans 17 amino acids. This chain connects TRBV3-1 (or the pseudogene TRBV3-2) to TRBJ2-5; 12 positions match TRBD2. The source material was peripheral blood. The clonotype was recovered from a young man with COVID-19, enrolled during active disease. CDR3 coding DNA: TGTGCCAGCAGCCAAATGCCTAGCGGGGGGGGTAAGAGTACCCAGTACTTC. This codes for CASSQMPSGGGKSTQYF.